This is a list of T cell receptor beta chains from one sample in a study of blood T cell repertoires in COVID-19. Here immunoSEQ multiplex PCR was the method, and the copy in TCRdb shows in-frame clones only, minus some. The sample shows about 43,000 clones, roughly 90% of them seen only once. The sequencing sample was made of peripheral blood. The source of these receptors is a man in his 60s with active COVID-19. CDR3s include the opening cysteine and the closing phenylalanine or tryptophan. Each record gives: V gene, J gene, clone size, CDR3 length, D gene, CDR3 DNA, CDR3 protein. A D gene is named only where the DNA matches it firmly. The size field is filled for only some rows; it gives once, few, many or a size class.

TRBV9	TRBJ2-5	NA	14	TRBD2	TGTGCCAGCAGCGTAGGTAGCGGGGGGGAGACCCAGTACTTC	CASSVGSGGETQYF
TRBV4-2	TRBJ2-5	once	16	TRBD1	TGTGCCAGCAGCATTCCGGGACAGGGGGCGGATGAGACCCAGTACTTC	CASSIPGQGADETQYF
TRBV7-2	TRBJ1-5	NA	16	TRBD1	TGTGCCAGCGTCGAAGGGACAGGGAGAAGCAATCAGCCCCAGCATTTT	CASVEGTGRSNQPQHF
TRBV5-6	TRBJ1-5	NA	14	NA	TGTGCCAGCACCTGGGGACTGGGCAATCAGCCCCAGCATTTT	CASTWGLGNQPQHF
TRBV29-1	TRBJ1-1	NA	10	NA	TGCAGCGTCTGGTCCACGGGTGCTTTCTTT	CSVWSTGAFF
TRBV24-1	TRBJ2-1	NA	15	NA	TGTGCCACCAGTGATTTGCGAGGTACCCACAATGAGCAGTTCTTC	CATSDLRGTHNEQFF
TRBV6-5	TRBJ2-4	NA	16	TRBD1	TGTGCCAGCAGTTTCACAGGGGATCTAGCCAAAAACATTCAGTACTTC	CASSFTGDLAKNIQYF
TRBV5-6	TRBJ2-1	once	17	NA	TGTGCCAGCAGCTCGCAGTCCAGGACAAGGAATTACAATGAGCAGTTCTTC	CASSSQSRTRNYNEQFF
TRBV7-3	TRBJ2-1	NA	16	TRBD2	TGTGCCAGCAGTTTTACCGGGACTAGCGGGAGCAATGAGCAGTTCTTC	CASSFTGTSGSNEQFF
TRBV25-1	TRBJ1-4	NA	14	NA	TGTGCCAGCAGTGATGCAGACAAATATGAAAAACTGTTTTTT	CASSDADKYEKLFF
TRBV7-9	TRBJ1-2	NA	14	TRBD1	TGTGCCAGCAGCCTGACAGGGGGCGATAGTGGCTACACCTTC	CASSLTGGDSGYTF
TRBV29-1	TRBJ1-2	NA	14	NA	TGCAGCGTTGAAGAAACCGGGACACCATATGGCTACACCTTC	CSVEETGTPYGYTF
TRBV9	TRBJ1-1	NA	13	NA	TGTGCCAGCAGCGTAGGCGTTTCGTCTGAAGCTTTCTTT	CASSVGVSSEAFF
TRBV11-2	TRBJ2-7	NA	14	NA	TGTGCCAGCAGCTTGTCGGGGGTTTCCTACGAGCAGTACTTC	CASSLSGVSYEQYF
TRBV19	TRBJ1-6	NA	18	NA	TGTGCCAGTAGTATTGCCTCCAACCACAGGGTAGTCAATTCACCCCTCCACTTT	CASSIASNHRVVNSPLHF
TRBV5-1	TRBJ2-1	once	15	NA	TGCGCCAGCAGCTTGGGGAGGGGGCTCAACAATGAGCAGTTCTTC	CASSLGRGLNNEQFF
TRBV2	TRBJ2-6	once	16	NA	TGTGCCAGCAGAAGCCATACAGGCTCTGGGGCCAACGTCCTGACTTTC	CASRSHTGSGANVLTF
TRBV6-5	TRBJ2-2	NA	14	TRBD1	TGTGCCACCATAGAGGGGGCTGGCACCGGGGAGCTGTTTTTT	CATIEGAGTGELFF
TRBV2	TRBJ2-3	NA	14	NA	TGTGCCATACAAGAAGGAGGCCGCACAGATACGCAGTATTTT	CAIQEGGRTDTQYF
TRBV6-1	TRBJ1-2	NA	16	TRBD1	TGTGCCAGCAGTGGTTACGTAGGACAGGGTCACTATGGCTACACCTTC	CASSGYVGQGHYGYTF
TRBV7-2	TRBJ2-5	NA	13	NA	TGTGCCAGCAGCTCGGACAGTCAAGAGACCCAGTACTTC	CASSSDSQETQYF
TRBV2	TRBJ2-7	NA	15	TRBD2	TGTGCCAGCAGTGAAGGTGCGGGAGGGTTCTACGAGCAGTACTTC	CASSEGAGGFYEQYF
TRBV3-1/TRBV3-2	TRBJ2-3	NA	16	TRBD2	TGTGCCAGCGCCATTCGGACTAGCGGAAGCACAGATACGCAGTATTTT	CASAIRTSGSTDTQYF
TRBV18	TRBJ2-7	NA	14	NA	TGTGCCAGCTCACCCAGACATGAAACCTACGAGCAGTACTTC	CASSPRHETYEQYF
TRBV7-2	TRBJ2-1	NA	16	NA	TGTGCCAGCAGCCCAGAGGGCACGGGCTCCTACAATGAGCAGTTCTTC	CASSPEGTGSYNEQFF
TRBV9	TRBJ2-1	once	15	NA	TGTGCCAGCAGCCCCCACCCAGAGGCCTACAATGAGCAGTTCTTC	CASSPHPEAYNEQFF
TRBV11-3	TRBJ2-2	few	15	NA	TGTGCCAGCAGCCCACAGGCTGGAAGTACCGGGGAGCTGTTTTTT	CASSPQAGSTGELFF
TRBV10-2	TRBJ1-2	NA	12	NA	TGCGCCAGCAGAGACGGGGATGCGGGCTACACCTTC	CASRDGDAGYTF
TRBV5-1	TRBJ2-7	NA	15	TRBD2	TGCGCCAGCAGCCATTCTAGCGGGAGCGGGTACGAGCAGTACTTC	CASSHSSGSGYEQYF
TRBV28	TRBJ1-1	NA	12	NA	TGTGCCAGCCGACAGTCGAACACTGAAGCTTTCTTT	CASRQSNTEAFF
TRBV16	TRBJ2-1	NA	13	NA	TGTGCCAGCAGCCAATCGTCGCAGGGTAAGGAGTTCTTC	CASSQSSQGKEFF